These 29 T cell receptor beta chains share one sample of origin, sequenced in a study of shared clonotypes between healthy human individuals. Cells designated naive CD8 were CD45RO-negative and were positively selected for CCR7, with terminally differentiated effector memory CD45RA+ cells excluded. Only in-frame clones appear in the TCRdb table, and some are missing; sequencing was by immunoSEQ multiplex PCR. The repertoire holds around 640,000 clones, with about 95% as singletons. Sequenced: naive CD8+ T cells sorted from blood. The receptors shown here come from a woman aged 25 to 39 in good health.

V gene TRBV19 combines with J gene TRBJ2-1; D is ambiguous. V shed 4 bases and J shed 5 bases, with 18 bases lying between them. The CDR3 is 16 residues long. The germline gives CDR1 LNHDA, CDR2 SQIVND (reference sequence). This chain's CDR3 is CASSTDGELSHNEQFF. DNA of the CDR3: TGTGCCAGTAGTACGGACGGAGAGTTGAGTCACAATGAGCAGTTCTTC.

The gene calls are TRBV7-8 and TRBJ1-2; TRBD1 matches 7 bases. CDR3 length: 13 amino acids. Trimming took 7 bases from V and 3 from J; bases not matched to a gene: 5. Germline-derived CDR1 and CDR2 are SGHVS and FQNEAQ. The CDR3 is CASTAGGDYGYTF. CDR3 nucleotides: TGTGCCAGCACGGCAGGGGGTGACTATGGCTACACCTTC.

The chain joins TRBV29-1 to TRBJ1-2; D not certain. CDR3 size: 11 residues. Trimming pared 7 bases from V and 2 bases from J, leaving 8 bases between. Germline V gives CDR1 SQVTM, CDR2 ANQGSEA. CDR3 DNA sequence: TGCAGCGGATTCACGAACTATGGCTACACCTTC. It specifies CSGFTNYGYTF.

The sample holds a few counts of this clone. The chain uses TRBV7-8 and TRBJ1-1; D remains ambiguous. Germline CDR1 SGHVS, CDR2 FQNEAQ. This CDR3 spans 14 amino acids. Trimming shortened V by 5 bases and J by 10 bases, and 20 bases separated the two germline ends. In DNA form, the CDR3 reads TGTGCCAGCAGCCATATCGGGAGAAGGGATGTAGCTTTCTTT. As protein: CASSHIGRRDVAFF.

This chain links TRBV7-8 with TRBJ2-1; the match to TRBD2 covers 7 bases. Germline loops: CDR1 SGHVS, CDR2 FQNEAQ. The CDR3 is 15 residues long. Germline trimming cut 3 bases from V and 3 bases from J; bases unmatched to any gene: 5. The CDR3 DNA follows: TGTGCCAGCAGCTTCTCCCGGACTAGCTACAATGAGCAGTTCTTC. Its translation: CASSFSRTSYNEQFF.

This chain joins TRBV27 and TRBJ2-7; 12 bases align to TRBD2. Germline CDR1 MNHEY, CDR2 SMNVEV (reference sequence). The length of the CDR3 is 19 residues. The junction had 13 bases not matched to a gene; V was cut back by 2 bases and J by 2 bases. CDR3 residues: CASSLEGQRGLAGAYEQYF. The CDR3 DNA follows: TGTGCCAGCAGTTTAGAGGGCCAGAGGGGACTAGCGGGTGCCTACGAGCAGTACTTC.

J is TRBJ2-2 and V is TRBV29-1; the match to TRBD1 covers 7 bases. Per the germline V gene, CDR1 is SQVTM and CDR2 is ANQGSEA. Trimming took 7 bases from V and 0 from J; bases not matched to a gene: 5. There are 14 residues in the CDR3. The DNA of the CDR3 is TGCAGCGCAACTGGACAGGCGAACACCGGGGAGCTGTTTTTT. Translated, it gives CSATGQANTGELFF.

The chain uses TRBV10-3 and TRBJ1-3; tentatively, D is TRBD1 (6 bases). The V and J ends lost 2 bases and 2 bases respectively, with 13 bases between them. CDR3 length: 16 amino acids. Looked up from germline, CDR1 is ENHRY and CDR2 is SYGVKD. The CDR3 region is CAISEAGGAPGNTIYF. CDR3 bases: TGTGCCATCAGTGAGGCGGGGGGGGCTCCTGGAAACACCATATATTTT.

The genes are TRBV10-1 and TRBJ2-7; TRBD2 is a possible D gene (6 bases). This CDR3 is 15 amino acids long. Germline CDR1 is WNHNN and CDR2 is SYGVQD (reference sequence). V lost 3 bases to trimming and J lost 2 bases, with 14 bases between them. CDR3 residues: CASSEYRDLAYEQYF. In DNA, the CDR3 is TGCGCCAGCAGTGAATACCGGGACTTAGCCTACGAGCAGTACTTC.

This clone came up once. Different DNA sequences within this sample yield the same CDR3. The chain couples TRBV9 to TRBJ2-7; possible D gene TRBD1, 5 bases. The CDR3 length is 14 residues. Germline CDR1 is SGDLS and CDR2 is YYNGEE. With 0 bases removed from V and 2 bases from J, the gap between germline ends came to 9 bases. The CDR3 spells CASSVGRAPYEQYF. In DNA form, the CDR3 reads TGTGCCAGCAGCGTAGGCAGGGCTCCCTACGAGCAGTACTTC.

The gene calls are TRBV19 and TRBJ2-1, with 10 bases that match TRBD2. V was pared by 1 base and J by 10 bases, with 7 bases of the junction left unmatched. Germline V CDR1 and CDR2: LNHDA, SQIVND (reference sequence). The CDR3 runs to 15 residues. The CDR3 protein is CASSIAASGSWEQFF. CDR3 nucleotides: TGTGCCAGTAGTATAGCGGCTAGCGGGAGTTGGGAGCAGTTCTTC.

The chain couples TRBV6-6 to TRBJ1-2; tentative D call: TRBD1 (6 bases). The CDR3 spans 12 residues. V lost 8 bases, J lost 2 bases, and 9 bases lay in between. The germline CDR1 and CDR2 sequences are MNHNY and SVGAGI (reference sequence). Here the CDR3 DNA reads TGTGCCAGCGAAGACAGGAACTATGGCTACACCTTC. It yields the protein CASEDRNYGYTF.

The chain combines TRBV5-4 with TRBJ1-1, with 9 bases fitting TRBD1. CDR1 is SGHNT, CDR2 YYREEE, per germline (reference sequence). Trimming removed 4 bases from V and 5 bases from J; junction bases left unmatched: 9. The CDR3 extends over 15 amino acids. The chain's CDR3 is CASSPRGQGETEAFF. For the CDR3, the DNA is TGTGCCAGCAGCCCAAGGGGACAGGGCGAGACTGAAGCTTTCTTT.

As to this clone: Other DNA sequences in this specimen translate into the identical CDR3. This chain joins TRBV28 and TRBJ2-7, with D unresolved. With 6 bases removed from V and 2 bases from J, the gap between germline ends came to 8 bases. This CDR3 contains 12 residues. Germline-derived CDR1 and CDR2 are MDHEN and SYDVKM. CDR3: CASSPNPYEQYF. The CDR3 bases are TGTGCCAGCAGCCCGAACCCCTACGAGCAGTACTTC.

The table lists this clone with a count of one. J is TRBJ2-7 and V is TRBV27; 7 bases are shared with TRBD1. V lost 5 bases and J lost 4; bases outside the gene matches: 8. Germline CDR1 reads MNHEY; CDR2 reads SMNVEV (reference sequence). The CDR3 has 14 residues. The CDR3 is CASSHRTGLYEQYF. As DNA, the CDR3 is TGTGCCAGCAGTCACCGGACAGGTCTGTACGAGCAGTACTTC.

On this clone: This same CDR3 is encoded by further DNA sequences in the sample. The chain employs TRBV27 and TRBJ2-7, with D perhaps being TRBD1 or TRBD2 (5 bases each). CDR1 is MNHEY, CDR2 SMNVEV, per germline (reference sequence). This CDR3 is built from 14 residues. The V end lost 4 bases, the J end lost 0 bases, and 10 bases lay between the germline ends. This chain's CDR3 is CASSSLGTSYEQYF. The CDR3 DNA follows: TGTGCCAGCAGTTCACTCGGGACCTCCTACGAGCAGTACTTC.

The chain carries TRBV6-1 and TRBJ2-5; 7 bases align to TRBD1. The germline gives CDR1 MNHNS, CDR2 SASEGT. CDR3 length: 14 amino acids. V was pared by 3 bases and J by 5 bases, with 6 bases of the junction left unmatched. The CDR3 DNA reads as TGTGCCAGCAGTGATTACAGGGGTGGGGAGACCCAGTACTTC. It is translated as CASSDYRGGETQYF.

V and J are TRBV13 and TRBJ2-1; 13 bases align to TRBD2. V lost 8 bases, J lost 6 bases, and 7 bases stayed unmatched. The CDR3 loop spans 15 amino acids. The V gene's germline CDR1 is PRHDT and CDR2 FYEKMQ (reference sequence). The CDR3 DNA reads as TGTGCCAGCCACGAAGGACTAGCGGGGGTCAATGAGCAGTTCTTC. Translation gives CASHEGLAGVNEQFF.

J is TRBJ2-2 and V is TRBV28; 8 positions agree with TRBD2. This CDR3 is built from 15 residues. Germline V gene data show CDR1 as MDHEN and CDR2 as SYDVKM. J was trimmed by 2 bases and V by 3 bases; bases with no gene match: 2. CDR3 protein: CASSLGLVNTGELFF. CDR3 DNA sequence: TGTGCCAGCAGTTTGGGACTAGTTAACACCGGGGAGCTGTTTTTT.

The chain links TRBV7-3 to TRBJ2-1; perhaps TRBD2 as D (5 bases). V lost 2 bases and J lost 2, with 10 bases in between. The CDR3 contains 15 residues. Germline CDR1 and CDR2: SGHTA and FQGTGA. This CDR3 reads CASSLLLGTYNEQFF. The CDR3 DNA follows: TGTGCCAGCAGCTTATTACTAGGGACCTACAATGAGCAGTTCTTC. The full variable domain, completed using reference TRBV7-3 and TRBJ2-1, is GAGVSQTPSNKVTEKGKYVELRCDPISGHTALYWYRQSLGQGPEFLIYFQGTGAADDSGLPNDRFFAVRPEGSVSTLKIQRTERGDSAVYLCASSLLLGTYNEQFFGPGTRLTVL.

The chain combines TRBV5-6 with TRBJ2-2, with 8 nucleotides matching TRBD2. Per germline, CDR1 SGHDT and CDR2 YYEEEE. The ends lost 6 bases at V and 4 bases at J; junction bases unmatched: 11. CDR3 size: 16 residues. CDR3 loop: CASTQAGVGITGELFF. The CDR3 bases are TGTGCCAGCACCCAAGCGGGAGTTGGTATCACCGGGGAGCTGTTTTTT.

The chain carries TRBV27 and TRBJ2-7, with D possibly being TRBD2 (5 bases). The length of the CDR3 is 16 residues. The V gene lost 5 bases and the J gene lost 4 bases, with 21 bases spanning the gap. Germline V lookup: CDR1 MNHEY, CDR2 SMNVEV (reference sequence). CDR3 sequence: CASSEARGGDRYEQYF. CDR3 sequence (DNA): TGTGCCAGCAGTGAAGCCCGCGGAGGAGATCGGTACGAGCAGTACTTC.

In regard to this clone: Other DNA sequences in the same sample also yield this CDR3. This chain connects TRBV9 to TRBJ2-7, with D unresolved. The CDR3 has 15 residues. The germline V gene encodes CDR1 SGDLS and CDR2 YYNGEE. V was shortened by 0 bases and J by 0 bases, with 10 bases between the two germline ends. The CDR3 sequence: CASSVGQASSYEQYF. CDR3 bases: TGTGCCAGCAGCGTAGGGCAGGCCAGCTCCTACGAGCAGTACTTC.

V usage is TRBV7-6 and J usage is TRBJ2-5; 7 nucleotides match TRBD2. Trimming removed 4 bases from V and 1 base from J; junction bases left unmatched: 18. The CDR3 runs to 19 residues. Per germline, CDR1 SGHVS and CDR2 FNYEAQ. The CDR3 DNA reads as TGTGCCAGCAGCTCGGTTCTACGGGACTACCCGACAATCCAAGAGACCCAGTACTTC. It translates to CASSSVLRDYPTIQETQYF. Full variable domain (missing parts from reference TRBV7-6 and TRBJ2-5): GAGVSQSPRYKVTKRGQDVALRCDPISGHVSLYWYRQALGQGPEFLTYFNYEAQQDKSGLPNDRFSAERPEGSISTLTIQRTEQRDSAMYRCASSSVLRDYPTIQETQYFGPGTRLLVL.

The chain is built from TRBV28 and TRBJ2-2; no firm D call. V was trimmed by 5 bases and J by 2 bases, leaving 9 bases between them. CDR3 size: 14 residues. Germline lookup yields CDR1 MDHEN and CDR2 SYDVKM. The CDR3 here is CASSPQINTGELFF. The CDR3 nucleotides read TGTGCCAGCAGTCCACAGATTAACACCGGGGAGCTGTTTTTT. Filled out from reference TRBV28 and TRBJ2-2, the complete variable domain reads DVKVTQSSRYLVKRTGEKVFLECVQDMDHENMFWYRQDPGLGLRLIYFSYDVKMKEKGDIPEGYSVSREKKERFSLILESASTNQTSMYLCASSPQINTGELFFGEGSRLTVL.

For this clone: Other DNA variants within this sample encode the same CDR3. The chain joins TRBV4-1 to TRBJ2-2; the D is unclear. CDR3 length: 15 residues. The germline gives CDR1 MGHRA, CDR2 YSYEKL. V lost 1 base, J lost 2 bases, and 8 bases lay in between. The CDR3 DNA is TGCGCCAGCAGCCAAGGGATTTTAAACACCGGGGAGCTGTTTTTT. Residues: CASSQGILNTGELFF.

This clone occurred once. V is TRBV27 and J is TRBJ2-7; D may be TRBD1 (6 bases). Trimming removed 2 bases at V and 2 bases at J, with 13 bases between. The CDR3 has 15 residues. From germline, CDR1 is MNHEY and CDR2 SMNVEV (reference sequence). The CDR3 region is CASSLGQGYPYEQYF. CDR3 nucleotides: TGTGCCAGCAGTTTAGGGCAGGGGTACCCCTACGAGCAGTACTTC.

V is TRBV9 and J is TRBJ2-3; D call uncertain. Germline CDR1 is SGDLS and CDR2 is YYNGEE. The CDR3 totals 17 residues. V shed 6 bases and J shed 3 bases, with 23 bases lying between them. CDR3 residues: CASTKGGSPGPTDTQYF. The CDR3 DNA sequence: TGTGCCAGCACCAAAGGTGGTTCCCCCGGCCCTACAGATACGCAGTATTTT.

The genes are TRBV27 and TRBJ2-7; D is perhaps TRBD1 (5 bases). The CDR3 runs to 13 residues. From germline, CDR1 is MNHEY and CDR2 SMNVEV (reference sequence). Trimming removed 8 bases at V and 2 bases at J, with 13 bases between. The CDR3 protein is CASQGLSAYEQYF. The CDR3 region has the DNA TGTGCCAGCCAGGGTCTATCAGCCTACGAGCAGTACTTC.